This T cell receptor (beta chain) emerged from a study of blood T cell repertoires in COVID-19. Study-wide context: COVID-19 samples, acute and convalescent, were from the United States, Italy and Spain.

Measured with immunoSEQ multiplex PCR; TCRdb has only the in-frame clones, and not every one. The sample holds 250,000 to 350,000 clones, just under 90% seen once. Sequenced sample: peripheral blood. The TCR was taken from a woman in her forties or fifties with COVID-19, enrolled during active disease.

The CDR3 DNA reads TGTGCCACCAGTGATAGAGGTACAGGCAGATATGGCTACACCTTC. This encodes CATSDRGTGRYGYTF. The chain uses TRBV24-1 and TRBJ1-2; D is possibly TRBD1 (5 bases). Trimming took 3 bases from V and 5 from J, leaving 15 bases between them. The CDR3 is made up of 15 amino acids. Germline V gives CDR1 KGHDR, CDR2 SFDVKD.